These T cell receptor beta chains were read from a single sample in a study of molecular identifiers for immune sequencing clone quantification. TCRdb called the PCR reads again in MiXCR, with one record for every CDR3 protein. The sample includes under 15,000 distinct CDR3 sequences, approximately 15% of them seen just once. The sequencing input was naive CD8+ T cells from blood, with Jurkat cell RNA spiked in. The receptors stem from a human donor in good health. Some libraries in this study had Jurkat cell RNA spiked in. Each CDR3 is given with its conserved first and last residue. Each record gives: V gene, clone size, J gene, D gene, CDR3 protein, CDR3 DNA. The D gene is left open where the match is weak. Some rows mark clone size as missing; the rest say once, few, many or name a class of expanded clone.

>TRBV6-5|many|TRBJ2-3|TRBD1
CASRDPFDRGNTDTQYF
TGTGCCAGCAGAGACCCTTTCGACAGGGGTAACACAGATACGCAGTATTTT
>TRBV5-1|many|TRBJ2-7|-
CASSLWDATYEQYF
TGCGCCAGCAGCTTGTGGGACGCCACCTACGAGCAGTACTTC
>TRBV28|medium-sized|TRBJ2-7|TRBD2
CASSGTKEGGYEQYF
TGTGCCAGCAGTGGGACTAAGGAGGGCGGCTACGAGCAGTACTTC
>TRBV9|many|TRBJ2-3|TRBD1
CASSVVGGLDTQYF
TGTGCCAGCAGCGTAGTAGGGGGCCTGGATACGCAGTATTTT
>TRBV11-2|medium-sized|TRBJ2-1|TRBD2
CASSPWEGNEQFF
TGTGCCAGCAGCCCATGGGAGGGCAATGAGCAGTTCTTC
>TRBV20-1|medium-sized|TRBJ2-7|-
CSARDSYRYEQYF
TGCAGTGCTAGAGATTCCTACCGCTACGAGCAGTACTTC
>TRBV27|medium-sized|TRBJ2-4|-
CASRRSLAKNIQYF
TGTGCCAGCCGTAGGTCCTTAGCCAAAAACATTCAGTACTTC
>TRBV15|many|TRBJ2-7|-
CATSRDSSLREQYF
TGTGCCACCAGCAGAGACTCCTCCCTGCGCGAGCAGTACTTC
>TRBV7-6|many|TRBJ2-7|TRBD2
CASSLGTSGRSDEQYF
TGTGCCAGCAGCTTAGGGACTAGCGGGAGGTCCGACGAGCAGTACTTC
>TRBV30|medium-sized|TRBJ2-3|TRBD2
CACASGMLDTQYF
TGTGCCTGCGCTAGCGGGATGTTAGATACGCAGTATTTT
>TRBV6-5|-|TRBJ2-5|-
CASSYGGSNQGTQYF
TGTGCCAGCAGTTACGGAGGGAGTAACCAAGGGACCCAGTACTTC
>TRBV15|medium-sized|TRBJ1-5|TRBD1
CATSRDQGAKNQPQHF
TGTGCCACCAGCAGAGACCAGGGGGCTAAGAATCAGCCCCAGCATTTT
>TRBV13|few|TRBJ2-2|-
CASSAMLAGELFF
TGTGCCAGCAGCGCGATGTTAGCCGGGGAGCTGTTTTTT
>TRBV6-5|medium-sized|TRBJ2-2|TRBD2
CASSYDAGGAGELFF
TGTGCCAGCAGTTACGATGCGGGAGGGGCCGGGGAGCTGTTTTTT
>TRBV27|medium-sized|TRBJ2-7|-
CASSLSGGPQYF
TGTGCCAGCAGTTTATCAGGGGGGCCCCAGTACTTC
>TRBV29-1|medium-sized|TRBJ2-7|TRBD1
CSVEQGYEQYF
TGCAGCGTGGAACAGGGGTACGAGCAGTACTTC
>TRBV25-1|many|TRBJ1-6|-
CASSELEYNSPLHF
TGTGCCAGCAGTGAATTAGAATATAATTCACCCCTCCACTTT
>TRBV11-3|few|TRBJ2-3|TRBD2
CASSLNFGVAGGIGDTQYF
TGTGCCAGCAGCTTAAATTTCGGAGTAGCGGGAGGGATAGGAGATACGCAGTATTTT
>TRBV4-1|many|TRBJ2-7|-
CASSPKEGASYEQYF
TGCGCCAGCAGTCCTAAGGAGGGAGCCTCCTACGAGCAGTACTTC
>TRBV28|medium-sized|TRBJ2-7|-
CASSFLGAYEQYF
TGTGCCAGCAGTTTTCTCGGGGCCTACGAGCAGTACTTC
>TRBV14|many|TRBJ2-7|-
CASSPRDGSYEQYF
TGTGCCAGCAGCCCCCGGGACGGATCCTACGAGCAGTACTTC
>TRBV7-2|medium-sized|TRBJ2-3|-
CASSLVVIASTDTQYF
TGTGCCAGCAGCTTAGTGGTCATTGCAAGCACAGATACGCAGTATTTT
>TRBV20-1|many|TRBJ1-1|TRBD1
CSARGGQGVQSTEAFF
TGCAGTGCTAGAGGTGGACAGGGGGTCCAATCCACTGAAGCTTTCTTT
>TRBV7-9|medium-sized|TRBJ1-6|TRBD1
CASSLGTGQGSPLHF
TGTGCCAGCAGCTTGGGGACAGGGCAAGGTTCACCCCTCCACTTT
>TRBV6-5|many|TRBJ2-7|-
CASSARDPYEQYF
TGTGCCAGCAGTGCCCGGGACCCCTACGAGCAGTACTTC
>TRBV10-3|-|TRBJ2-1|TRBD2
CAISALGTSGSNEQFF
TGTGCCATCAGCGCCCTCGGGACTAGCGGGAGTAATGAGCAGTTCTTC
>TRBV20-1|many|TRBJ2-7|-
CSARATSSYEQYF
TGCAGTGCTAGGGCGACTAGCTCCTACGAGCAGTACTTC
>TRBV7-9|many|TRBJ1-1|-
CASLNPGPMNTEAFF
TGTGCCAGCTTAAACCCGGGACCGATGAACACTGAAGCTTTCTTT